This entry is about one T cell receptor (beta chain). This record comes from a study of blood T cell repertoires in COVID-19. Study background: Nucleic acid was either cDNA or gDNA, and it came from T cells, B-cell-depleted T cells, or PBMCs.

Repertoires were generated with immunoSEQ multiplex PCR, while TCRdb's copy carries only in-frame clones and drops some. This table has fewer than 60,000 clones, 65% to 85% appearing once. The CDR3 totals 15 residues. From germline, CDR1 is MNHEY and CDR2 SMNVEV (reference sequence). Deletions cut 5 bases from V and 1 base from J, with 15 bases between. Specimen: peripheral blood. The receptor was isolated from a human donor in a cohort sampled during active COVID-19. The chain uses TRBV27 and TRBJ2-7, with D possibly TRBD1 on 6 matching bases. CDR3 DNA: TGTGCCAGCAGTCCCTTCTGGACAGATTCCTACGAGCAGTACTTC. This translates into CASSPFWTDSYEQYF.